Listed below are T cell receptor beta chains from one sample, sequenced in a study of CD8+CD57+ T cells in acquired aplastic anemia. TCRdb used MiXCR to reprocess the reads, holding one entry per CDR3 protein. The sample comprises hundreds of thousands of distinct CDR3 sequences, less than 35% of which are singletons, and under 0.95% rests with the top ten. Material: sorted CD4+, CD8+, or CD8+CD57+ T cells (not recorded which) from PBMCs. These receptors all come from a human donor with aplastic anemia. The CDR3 runs from the conserved cysteine through the conserved F or W. A D gene is named only where the DNA matches it firmly. Expanded clones are given a class, and other clones once, few, many or no size at all.

abundance,d_gene,len,j_gene,v_gene,CDR3aa,CDR3nt
.,.,16,TRBJ2-1,TRBV2,CASNPSTMGSYNEQFF,TGTGCCAGCAATCCGTCGACTATGGGTTCCTACAATGAGCAGTTCTTC
.,.,15,TRBJ2-1,TRBV9,CASSVTQGGYNEQLF,TGTGCCAGCAGCGTCACCCAGGGGGGTTACAATGAGCAGCTCTTC
.,TRBD1,18,TRBJ1-1,TRBV9,CASSVRGDRGRMNTEAFF,TGTGCCAGCAGCGTGAGGGGAGACAGGGGGCGGATGAACACTGAAGCTTTCTTT
.,.,16,TRBJ2-7,TRBV10-2,CASSQDQGYPPYEQYF,TGCGCCAGCAGCCAAGATCAAGGGTATCCCCCCTACGAGCAGTACTTC
many,TRBD1,12,TRBJ1-2,TRBV20-1,CSAIGQVYGYTF,TGCAGTGCTATCGGACAGGTTTATGGCTACACCTTC
many,TRBD2,15,TRBJ2-7,TRBV6-5,CASSYSIAGSYEQYF,TGTGCCAGCAGTTACTCAATAGCGGGGAGCTACGAGCAGTACTTC
.,TRBD1,17,TRBJ1-2,TRBV12-3/TRBV12-4,CASTLAGAGQALAGYTF,TGTGCCAGCACCTTGGCGGGTGCTGGACAGGCGCTAGCGGGCTACACCTTC
few,TRBD1,19,TRBJ1-2,TRBV19,CASSTIPGTGRVINYGYTF,TGTGCCAGTAGTACCATTCCCGGGACAGGGAGGGTGATCAACTATGGCTACACCTTC
many,TRBD2,14,TRBJ2-3,TRBV20-1,CRLTSGTSTDTQYF,TGCAGGCTGACTAGCGGGACTAGCACAGATACGCAGTATTTT
few,.,16,TRBJ2-6,TRBV19,CASSMSPGRGANVLTF,TGTGCCAGTAGTATGAGTCCAGGGCGTGGGGCCAACGTCCTGACTTTC
.,TRBD2,12,TRBJ2-7,TRBV30,CAGTSGSHEQYF,TGTGCCGGGACTAGCGGGTCCCACGAGCAGTACTTC
.,.,17,TRBJ2-5,TRBV9,CASSVGLAISNQGTQYF,TGTGCCAGCAGCGTAGGGTTAGCCATAAGCAACCAAGGGACCCAGTACTTC
few,.,15,TRBJ1-2,TRBV5-6,CASSYKDRISYGYTF,TGTGCCAGCAGCTACAAGGACAGAATCAGCTATGGCTACACCTTC
.,.,15,TRBJ2-6,TRBV4-2,CASSQQGFGANVLTF,TGTGCCAGCAGCCAGCAGGGGTTTGGGGCCAACGTCCTGACTTTC
many,.,13,TRBJ1-1,TRBV20-1,CSASPTPNTEAFF,TGCAGTGCTAGCCCGACACCGAACACTGAAGCTTTCTTT
.,.,17,TRBJ2-2,TRBV6-5,CASSYEVSGVYTGELFF,TGTGCCAGCAGTTACGAGGTTTCAGGGGTTTACACCGGGGAGCTGTTTTTT
few,.,18,TRBJ1-1,TRBV7-6,CASSLDPVLETENTEAFF,TGTGCCAGCAGCTTAGACCCGGTCCTAGAGACAGAGAACACTGAAGCTTTCTTT
few,TRBD2,17,TRBJ2-7,TRBV20-1,CSARGAALAGGTYEQYF,TGCAGTGCTAGAGGTGCTGCGTTAGCGGGGGGGACCTACGAGCAGTACTTC
few,.,14,TRBJ2-1,TRBV29-1,CSARGDTDANEQFF,TGCAGCGCCCGGGGGGACACGGACGCCAATGAGCAGTTCTTC
many,.,14,TRBJ1-6,TRBV20-1,CSAKGPSYNSPLHF,TGCAGTGCTAAGGGGCCCTCCTATAATTCACCCCTCCACTTT
.,TRBD1,15,TRBJ1-6,TRBV19,CATGMTGSGNSPLHF,TGTGCCACTGGGATGACAGGGTCCGGGAATTCACCCCTCCACTTT
.,.,15,TRBJ2-2,TRBV5-6,CASSLLSLNTGELLF,TGTGCCAGCAGCTTGTTATCCCTAAACACCGGGGAGCTGCTTTTT
.,.,9,TRBJ2-5,TRBV7-8,CASIETQYF,TGTGCCAGCATTGAGACCCAGTACTTC
.,.,15,TRBJ1-4,TRBV4-3,CASSHTITTNEKLFF,TGCGCCAGCAGCCACACTATCACAACTAATGAAAAACTGTTTTTT
.,TRBD1,18,TRBJ2-2,TRBV25-1,CASSQGTGPVPNTGELFF,TGTGCCAGCAGCCAAGGGACAGGGCCCGTACCCAACACCGGGGAGCTGTTTTTT
many,.,14,TRBJ2-1,TRBV19,CASSTGGVANEQFF,TGTGCCAGTAGTACCGGCGGGGTCGCCAATGAGCAGTTCTTC
few,.,14,TRBJ1-2,TRBV10-3,CAISESQGHGGYTF,TGTGCCATCAGTGAGTCACAGGGCCACGGTGGCTACACCTTC
.,TRBD1,14,TRBJ2-1,TRBV11-1,CASGRQGAGGEQFF,TGTGCCAGCGGGCGACAGGGAGCAGGAGGTGAGCAGTTCTTC
.,TRBD2,19,TRBJ2-1,TRBV24-1,CATSDGRGLAGGPYNEQFF,TGTGCCACCAGTGATGGACGGGGACTAGCGGGAGGGCCCTACAATGAGCAGTTCTTC
.,.,15,TRBJ1-2,TRBV10-2,CASSESSGSLSGYTF,TGCGCCAGCAGTGAGTCGTCGGGTAGTCTCTCTGGCTACACCTTC
many,TRBD1,13,TRBJ1-1,TRBV19,CASEQGANTEAFF,TGTGCCAGTGAACAGGGGGCGAACACTGAAGCTTTCTTT
few,.,12,TRBJ1-2,TRBV28,CASSSTAFRYTF,TGTGCCAGCAGTTCGACGGCCTTTCGCTACACCTTC
.,.,12,TRBJ1-2,TRBV7-6,CASSPPGRGYAF,TGTGCCAGCAGTCCTCCCGGACGAGGCTACGCCTTC
few,.,12,TRBJ1-2,TRBV30,CAWRERGSGYTF,TGTGCCTGGAGGGAGAGGGGAAGCGGCTACACCTTC
.,.,13,TRBJ2-5,TRBV7-3,CASSLFDQETQYF,TGTGCCAGCAGCTTATTTGACCAAGAGACCCAGTACTTC
.,.,15,TRBJ1-5,TRBV12-3/TRBV12-4,CASSLMTGDNQPQHF,TGTGCCAGCAGCTTAATGACAGGAGACAATCAGCCCCAGCATTTT
few,.,16,TRBJ2-5,TRBV7-6,CASSLGSQGLGETQYF,TGTGCCAGCAGCTTAGGTAGCCAGGGGCTCGGAGAGACCCAGTACTTC
.,TRBD2,16,TRBJ2-6,TRBV5-6,CASSTPGRSGANVLTF,TGTGCCAGCTCAACCCCCGGGAGGTCTGGGGCCAACGTCCTGACTTTC
few,.,16,TRBJ1-2,TRBV6-5,CASSYKTAGETNGHTF,TGTGCCAGCAGTTACAAGACAGCCGGTGAAACTAATGGCCACACCTTC
.,TRBD1,15,TRBJ2-2,TRBV24-1,CATSDWTGDTGELFF,TGTGCCACCAGTGATTGGACAGGGGACACCGGGGAGCTGTTTTTT
.,TRBD2,15,TRBJ2-7,TRBV10-2,CASSEWNSGTYEQYF,TGCGCCAGCAGTGAGTGGAATAGCGGGACCTACGAGCAGTACTTC
.,.,14,TRBJ2-2,TRBV9,CASSVGSGTGELFF,TGTGCCAGCAGCGTAGGTAGTGGTACCGGGGAGCTGTTTTTT
.,.,15,TRBJ1-1,TRBV25-1,CASSYLGAENTEAFF,TGTGCCAGCAGTTACTTGGGGGCCGAGAACACTGAAGCTTTCTTT
many,TRBD1,13,TRBJ2-5,TRBV29-1,CSSRQGTSETQYF,TGCAGCTCGAGACAGGGGACGTCGGAGACCCAGTACTTC
many,.,14,TRBJ1-2,TRBV5-1,CASSLLGGDYGYTF,TGCGCCAGCAGCTTGCTAGGGGGTGACTATGGCTACACCTTC
many,.,14,TRBJ1-6,TRBV5-1,CASSLNSENSPLHF,TGCGCCAGCAGCTTGAATTCGGAAAATTCACCCCTCCACTTT
.,.,14,TRBJ2-7,TRBV19,CASSIFGGRYEQYF,TGTGCCAGTAGTATCTTCGGGGGTCGCTACGAGCAGTACTTC
few,.,14,TRBJ2-1,TRBV20-1,CSAPTTASYNEQFF,TGCAGTGCCCCCACCACGGCCTCCTACAATGAGCAGTTCTTC
.,.,14,TRBJ1-2,TRBV12-3/TRBV12-4,CASSARGIGWGYTF,TGTGCCAGCAGTGCAAGGGGTATAGGGTGGGGCTACACCTTC
many,.,13,TRBJ2-1,TRBV20-1,CSARRWGTNEQFF,TGCAGTGCTAGACGATGGGGGACTAATGAGCAGTTCTTC
many,.,15,TRBJ2-7,TRBV7-2,CASSLRQESSYEQYF,TGTGCCAGCAGCTTGCGACAGGAAAGCTCCTACGAGCAGTACTTC
many,TRBD1,14,TRBJ1-2,TRBV4-1,CASSRQDRDHGYTF,TGCGCCAGCAGCCGCCAAGACAGGGACCATGGCTACACCTTC
.,.,15,TRBJ2-6,TRBV7-3,CASSPLFSGANVLTF,TGTGCCAGCAGCCCCCTTTTCTCTGGGGCCAACGTCCTGACTTTC